Listed below are T cell receptor beta chains from one sample, sequenced in a study of T cells in Graves' hyperthyroidism and ophthalmopathy. TCRdb fed the multiplex PCR reads into MiXCR, producing one record per CDR3 protein. The sample yields a few hundred thousand distinct CDR3 sequences, more than 14% seen once. The material sequenced was blood. The receptors were gathered from a young woman with Graves' ophthalmopathy. Each CDR3 is given with its conserved first and last residue. The order of the fields is D gene, clone size, CDR3 length, V gene, J gene, CDR3 DNA, CDR3 protein. A D gene is named only where the DNA matches it firmly. Expanded clones are given a class, and other clones once, few, many or no size at all.

>TRBD2|many|14|TRBV2|TRBJ2-2
TGTGCCAGCAGCCTAAGACTAGCAGCCGGGGAGCTGTTTTTT
CASSLRLAAGELFF
>-|many|15|TRBV28|TRBJ2-5
TGTGCCAGCAGTCCGGCGCTGTGGGGGGTCGAGACCCAGTACTTC
CASSPALWGVETQYF
>TRBD1|many|15|TRBV6-1|TRBJ1-5
TGTGCCAGCAGCAGCCGTGGGACAGACAATCAGCCCCAGCATTTT
CASSSRGTDNQPQHF
>-|many|13|TRBV20-1|TRBJ1-1
TGCAGTGCTAGAGGTGGAGGGCCCCCTGAAGCTTTCTTT
CSARGGGPPEAFF
>-|many|16|TRBV5-1|TRBJ1-6
TGCGCCAGCAAGTTGGAAGTGAGCTCCTATAATTCACCCCTCCACTTT
CASKLEVSSYNSPLHF
>-|many|14|TRBV2|TRBJ2-5
TGTGCCACCCGGACGCGGGCCCCCCAAGAGACCCAGTACTTC
CATRTRAPQETQYF
>-|many|12|TRBV12-3/TRBV12-4|TRBJ2-2
TGTGCCAGCAGTCGGGGAGCCGGGGAGCTGTTTTTT
CASSRGAGELFF
>-|many|14|TRBV19|TRBJ1-1
TGTGCCAGTAGTGGCCAGGGCGGTAACACTGAAGCTTTCTTT
CASSGQGGNTEAFF
>TRBD2|many|16|TRBV7-8|TRBJ2-2
TGTGCCAGCAGACCAACTAGCGGGGGGGCTATCGGGGAGCTGTTTTTT
CASRPTSGGAIGELFF
>TRBD1|few|17|TRBV19|TRBJ2-2
TGTGCCAGTAGTGGAGGGAACAGGGGGTTTGTCACCGGGGAGCTGTTTTTT
CASSGGNRGFVTGELFF
>-|many|14|TRBV5-1|TRBJ2-7
TGCGCCAGCAGCTTGGGCAGGGGTATCGACGAGCAGTACTTC
CASSLGRGIDEQYF
>-|few|13|TRBV7-8|TRBJ1-5
TGTGCCAGCAGCGTAGCCCCAGTTCAGCCCCAGCATTTT
CASSVAPVQPQHF
>-|-|15|TRBV4-2|TRBJ1-2
TGTGCCAGCAGCCAAGATTGGAACGCCGGCTATGGCTACACCTTC
CASSQDWNAGYGYTF
>-|-|15|TRBV6-1|TRBJ2-3
TGTGCCAGCACCGGTTGGGGGGGGGCCACAGATACGCAGTATTTT
CASTGWGGATDTQYF
>-|-|13|TRBV12-3/TRBV12-4|TRBJ1-4
TGTGCCAGCAGTTATAGGACAGACGAAAAACTGTTTTTT
CASSYRTDEKLFF
>TRBD2|-|16|TRBV11-2|TRBJ2-2
TGTGCCAGCAGCCCGAAGCGGGGGGGCCCAACCGGGGAGCTGTTTTTT
CASSPKRGGPTGELFF
>-|few|17|TRBV4-2|TRBJ2-1
TGTGCCAGCAGCCAAGCCCCGGTAGGAAGCTCCTACAATGAGCAGTTCTTC
CASSQAPVGSSYNEQFF
>TRBD1|-|13|TRBV7-2|TRBJ2-1
TGTGCCAGCGGGGGACAGGTTTACAATGAGCAGTTCTTC
CASGGQVYNEQFF
>TRBD1|few|17|TRBV2|TRBJ1-2
TGTGCCAGCAGTTCAGACAGGGAAGAATATTATTACTATGGCTACACCTTC
CASSSDREEYYYYGYTF
>-|many|14|TRBV27|TRBJ2-7
TGTGCCAGCAGTTTAGGGGTCGGGGTCGGTGAGCAGTACTTC
CASSLGVGVGEQYF
>TRBD2|many|19|TRBV3-1|TRBJ2-3
TGTGCCAGCAGCCACTTCGGCCCCCTCGCTAGCGGTAGCACAGATACGCAGTATTTT
CASSHFGPLASGSTDTQYF
>TRBD2|many|14|TRBV7-8|TRBJ2-1
TGTGCCAGCAGACTAGCGGGGAGGTATGAAGAGCAGTTCTTC
CASRLAGRYEEQFF
>-|many|13|TRBV3-1|TRBJ1-1
TGTGCCAGCAGCCAAGGCAGAGGCGGTGAAGCTTTCTTT
CASSQGRGGEAFF
>TRBD1|few|15|TRBV20-1|TRBJ2-2
TGCAGTGCTAGCCCCTACAGGGGGCGCGCCGGGGAGCTGTTTTTT
CSASPYRGRAGELFF
>-|few|17|TRBV3-1|TRBJ1-4
TGTGCCAGCAGCCAAGAGGGCCGCGCCGACACTAATGAAAAACTGTTTTTT
CASSQEGRADTNEKLFF
>TRBD1|many|13|TRBV6-1|TRBJ2-5
TGTGCCAGCAGGAGACAGGGAAGAGAGACCCAGTACTTC
CASRRQGRETQYF
>TRBD2|many|14|TRBV6-1|TRBJ2-3
TGTGCCAGCAGTATAGCGGGGGACGCAGATACGCAGTATTTT
CASSIAGDADTQYF
>-|many|16|TRBV30|TRBJ2-5
TGTGCCTGGAGTGTTCGGGACACCCGTCACCAAGAGACCCAGTACTTC
CAWSVRDTRHQETQYF
>-|many|12|TRBV20-1|TRBJ2-3
TGCAGTGCTCACAATAGGGCAGATACGCAGTATTTT
CSAHNRADTQYF
>-|-|13|TRBV10-1|TRBJ2-7
TGCGCCAGCAGTCCCGCTCGGGCTCGGGAGCAGTACTTC
CASSPARAREQYF
>-|-|13|TRBV6-1|TRBJ2-1
TGTGCCAGCATGGGGGGACAACACAATGAGCAGTTCTTC
CASMGGQHNEQFF
>-|few|14|TRBV6-1|TRBJ2-2
TGTGCCAGCAGTGAAGGGGTTCGAGTCGGGGAGCTGTTTTTT
CASSEGVRVGELFF
>-|many|12|TRBV20-1|TRBJ2-7
TGCAGTGCTAGGTTTGCAATCTACGAGCAGTACTTC
CSARFAIYEQYF
>-|few|13|TRBV29-1|TRBJ1-1
TGCAGCGTCCGACAGGATTCTAACACTGAAGCTTTCTTT
CSVRQDSNTEAFF
>-|many|14|TRBV6-1|TRBJ1-2
TGTGCCAGCAGCCTGGGGGTACAGATCGATGGCTACACCTTC
CASSLGVQIDGYTF
>-|-|11|TRBV19|TRBJ1-1
TGTGCCAGTATGCACGTCTCTGAAGCTTTCTTT
CASMHVSEAFF
>TRBD1|few|15|TRBV7-8|TRBJ2-2
TGTGCCAGCAGCTACGACAGGGTCAACACCGGGGAGCTGTTTTTT
CASSYDRVNTGELFF
>TRBD1|many|16|TRBV6-1|TRBJ1-5
TGTGCCAGCAGTCTGCGGACAGGGGGCGGCAATCAGCCCCAGCATTTT
CASSLRTGGGNQPQHF
>-|many|14|TRBV5-5|TRBJ1-6
TGTGCCAGCAGCTTCGGCTCTTCAGATTCACCCCTCCACTTT
CASSFGSSDSPLHF
>-|-|16|TRBV6-2/TRBV6-3|TRBJ1-5
TGTGCCAGCAGTACTACAGGGTTCGGGAGCAATCAGCCCCAGCATTTT
CASSTTGFGSNQPQHF
>-|many|14|TRBV12-3/TRBV12-4|TRBJ1-6
TGTGCCAGCTGCCTTGGAGGCCCCACCTCACCCCTCCACTTT
CASCLGGPTSPLHF
>TRBD1|many|14|TRBV2|TRBJ1-5
TGTGCCAGCAGTCAGACAGGGGGGGGCCAGCCCCAGCATTTT
CASSQTGGGQPQHF
>-|many|13|TRBV5-1|TRBJ2-7
TGCGCCAGCAGCCACCTGCAGGGGTTCGAGCAGTACTTC
CASSHLQGFEQYF
>-|many|10|TRBV2|TRBJ2-1
TGTGCCAGCAGAGAGAATGAGCAGTTCTTC
CASRENEQFF
>-|many|14|TRBV2|TRBJ1-1
TGTGCCAGCAGTGAAGAGGGACGGGATATTGAAGCTTTCTTT
CASSEEGRDIEAFF
>-|many|11|TRBV6-1|TRBJ2-1
TGTGCCAGCAGTTCGGTTGGGCGAGAGTTCTTC
CASSSVGREFF
>-|many|12|TRBV7-3|TRBJ2-3
TGTGCCAGCAGCTTAATGGATGATACGCAGTATTTT
CASSLMDDTQYF
>-|many|15|TRBV3-1|TRBJ1-2
TGTGCCAGCAGCCAACTAGGGGCCCCTGGCTATGGCTACACCTTC
CASSQLGAPGYGYTF
>-|many|13|TRBV29-1|TRBJ1-5
TGCAGCGTTGGGGGTTTGGGGGATCAGCCCCAGCATTTT
CSVGGLGDQPQHF
>-|many|15|TRBV7-9|TRBJ1-2
TGTGCCAGCAGCTCTCCGGGACAAAGACACTATGGCTACACCTTC
CASSSPGQRHYGYTF
>TRBD2|-|17|TRBV11-2|TRBJ2-7
TGTGCCAGCAGCCCAACCGGACTAGCGGGGGGCTTCTACGAGCAGTACTTC
CASSPTGLAGGFYEQYF
>-|many|15|TRBV2|TRBJ2-1
TGTGCCAGCAGTGAAGGTCTCGTCTCGGTCAATGAGCAGTTCTTC
CASSEGLVSVNEQFF
>-|many|15|TRBV30|TRBJ2-7
TGTGCCTGGCTCCGAGGGGGCCCTGGAGGGTACGAGCAGTACTTC
CAWLRGGPGGYEQYF
>TRBD1|many|17|TRBV28|TRBJ1-2
TGTGCCAGCAGTCGACAGACGGACAGGGGACCCATCATTGGCTACACCTTC
CASSRQTDRGPIIGYTF
>-|-|14|TRBV30|TRBJ1-1
TGTGCCTGGAGTGTGGCCAGCATGAACACTGAAGCTTTCTTT
CAWSVASMNTEAFF
>-|-|11|TRBV28|TRBJ1-6
TGTGCCGCCTTCGGGGGTTGGGCCCTCCACTTT
CAAFGGWALHF
>-|many|14|TRBV20-1|TRBJ2-5
TGCAGTGCTAGAGTGGGCCTGGTCCAAGAGACCCAGTACTTC
CSARVGLVQETQYF
>TRBD1|many|14|TRBV7-2|TRBJ2-7
TGTGCCAGCAGCAAGGGACAGTACCCCTACGAGCAGTACTTC
CASSKGQYPYEQYF
>TRBD1|many|15|TRBV4-2|TRBJ2-7
TGTGCCAGCAGGAGGACAGGGGACAGCTCCTACGAGCAGTACTTC
CASRRTGDSSYEQYF
>TRBD1|many|14|TRBV20-1|TRBJ1-1
TGCAGTGAGCACCGGGACAGCATGAACACTGAAGCTTTCTTT
CSEHRDSMNTEAFF